Following are 14 T cell receptor beta chains from one sample sequenced in a study of identical twins. TCRdb independently ran MiXCR on the 5' RACE reads; one entry per CDR3 protein. This table holds a few hundred thousand distinct CDR3 sequences, approximately 18% found once. The specimen was naive T cells sorted from blood. Receptors originate from a man aged 50 to 59 in good health.

The chain joins TRBV11-1 to TRBJ2-7; 8 nucleotides match TRBD2. Trimming at V came to 7 bases and at J to 7 bases, leaving 9 bases not matched to a gene. CDR1 and CDR2 (germline): SGHAT, FQDESV (reference sequence). The CDR3 spans 13 residues. CDR3 loop: CASMGTRVGEQYF. As DNA, the CDR3 is TGTGCCAGCATGGGGACTAGAGTGGGGGAGCAGTACTTC.

This clonotype was counted a few times. The gene calls are TRBV9 and TRBJ2-5, with 7 bases fitting TRBD2. The CDR3 runs 16 residues. The V and J ends lost 0 bases and 1 base, in that order; junction bases with no gene match: 6. The germline gives CDR1 SGDLS, CDR2 YYNGEE. This CDR3 is CASSVGGGGVQETQYF. CDR3 bases: TGTGCCAGCAGCGTAGGTGGCGGGGGAGTCCAAGAGACCCAGTACTTC.

This clonotype was counted a few times. The gene calls are TRBV5-5 and TRBJ2-2; tentative D call: TRBD2 (6 bases). The CDR3 has 15 residues. Germline V lookup: CDR1 SGHKS, CDR2 YYEKEE (reference sequence). Trimming removed 1 base from V and 6 bases from J, with 13 bases in between. DNA of the CDR3: TGTGCCAGCAGCTTGTGGAGGGAACGGGCCGGGGAGCTGTTTTTT. It specifies CASSLWRERAGELFF.

This clonotype was found a few times. The genes are TRBV5-1 and TRBJ1-1; D not certain. The CDR3 consists of 16 residues. Trimming took 2 bases from V and 8 from J, leaving 22 bases between them. Per the germline V gene, CDR1 is SGHRS and CDR2 is YFSETQ. The CDR3 reads CASSFSLAPVPREAFF. DNA for the CDR3: TGCGCCAGCAGCTTTTCCTTGGCCCCGGTTCCGCGAGAAGCTTTCTTT.

This rearrangement joins TRBV2 to TRBJ2-3; D gene unclear. The germline V and J ends were trimmed by 4 bases and 6 bases, with 11 bases remaining between them. There are 13 residues in the CDR3. Germline V gene lookup returns CDR1 SNHLY and CDR2 FYNNEI. The CDR3 loop is CASSGKGRDTQYF. Written as DNA, the CDR3 is TGTGCCAGCAGTGGCAAGGGCCGGGATACGCAGTATTTT.

This clonotype showed up just a few times. This sequence joins TRBV4-1 and TRBJ2-5; TRBD1 is a possible D gene (6 bases). Trimming stripped 7 bases from V and 7 bases from J, with 19 bases between. CDR3 size: 14 residues. Germline CDR1 reads MGHRA; CDR2 reads YSYEKL. The CDR3: CASTTTGGVGTQYF. CDR3 DNA: TGCGCCAGCACCACGACAGGCGGTGTAGGGACCCAGTACTTC.

V gene TRBV12-3 or TRBV12-4 combines with J gene TRBJ2-5, with 7 positions matching TRBD2. The CDR3 is made up of 16 amino acids. The J segment lost 0 bases and the V segment lost 5 bases, leaving 9 bases of the junction unmatched. CDR3 region: CASSPRLAWYQETQYF. Here the CDR3 DNA reads TGTGCCAGCAGTCCTAGACTAGCCTGGTACCAAGAGACCCAGTACTTC.

This clonotype was counted between two and nine times. The V gene is TRBV29-1, the J gene TRBJ1-2; a possible D gene is TRBD1 (5 bases). Per germline, CDR1 SQVTM and CDR2 ANQGSEA. The CDR3 loop spans 15 amino acids. V lost 2 bases, J lost 0 bases, and 13 bases lay in between. The CDR3 DNA sequence: TGCAGCGTTGAACGACTCTTGACAGCTAACTATGGCTACACCTTC. Its translation: CSVERLLTANYGYTF.

This clonotype was recorded many times. The chain combines TRBV12-3 or TRBV12-4 with TRBJ2-7, with D possibly called TRBD1 or TRBD2 (6 bases each). This CDR3 has 15 residues. The ends were cut back, 2 bases at V and 5 bases at J, with 16 bases in the middle. Written as DNA, the CDR3 is TGTGCCAGCAGTTTAATGGGGGGCAGGGTTGACGAGCAGTACTTC. Translating it yields CASSLMGGRVDEQYF.

A few counts support this clonotype. This chain uses TRBV7-2 with TRBJ2-1; TRBD1 aligns across 8 bases. The CDR3 consists of 15 residues. The V gene end was trimmed by 5 bases and the J gene end by 9 bases; junction bases not matched to a gene: 12. Germline CDR1 SGHTA, CDR2 FQGNSA. CDR3: CASSPLGQGRGEQFF. CDR3 sequence (DNA): TGTGCCAGCAGCCCACTAGGACAGGGTAGGGGTGAGCAGTTCTTC.

The chain uses TRBV7-9 and TRBJ2-3, with a tentative D call TRBD2 (6 bases). In germline, CDR1 is SEHNR, CDR2 FQNEAQ (reference sequence). The CDR3 sequence is 15 residues long. Trimming pared 1 base from V and 0 bases from J, leaving 8 bases between. CDR3 nucleotides: TGTGCCAGCAGCTTAGGGGACTCCAGCACAGATACGCAGTATTTT. Residues: CASSLGDSSTDTQYF.

This clonotype was counted between two and nine times. The chain combines TRBV5-1 with TRBJ2-3, with TRBD1 matching over 8 bases. Germline CDR1 and CDR2: SGHRS and YFSETQ. This CDR3 contains 15 residues. V gave up 2 bases and J gave up 2 bases; unmatched junction bases: 4. CDR3 residues: CASSFDRGDTDTQYF. The CDR3 coding sequence is TGCGCCAGCAGCTTCGACAGGGGAGACACAGATACGCAGTATTTT.

The table lists this clonotype with a few counts. The genes are TRBV7-9 and TRBJ2-3, with D tentatively TRBD1 (6 bases). The V end was cut by 9 bases, the J end by 6 bases, with 19 bases between. Looked up from germline, CDR1 is SEHNR and CDR2 is FQNEAQ (reference sequence). The CDR3 is 14 residues long. CDR3 residues: CASSRDMLSDTQYF. CDR3 sequence (DNA): TGTGCCAGTTCCCGGGACATGCTGTCGGATACGCAGTATTTT. The whole variable domain, remainder taken from reference TRBV7-9 and TRBJ2-3, is DTGVSQNPRHKITKRGQNVTFRCDPISEHNRLYWYRQTLGQGPEFLTYFQNEAQLEKSRLLSDRFSAERPKGSFSTLEIQRTEQGDSAMYLCASSRDMLSDTQYFGPGTRLTVL.

This clonotype was recorded at least ten times. The chain couples TRBV7-9 to TRBJ2-5; D is perhaps TRBD1 (6 bases). The V gene lost 5 bases and the J gene lost 1 base, with 11 bases spanning the gap. CDR1 SEHNR and CDR2 FQNEAQ come from the germline V gene (reference sequence). This CDR3 is built from 14 residues. The CDR3 DNA reads TGTGCCAGCAGCCCGTACAGGGTCCAAGAGACCCAGTACTTC. Protein sequence: CASSPYRVQETQYF.